This T cell receptor (beta chain) was found in a study of blood T cells in healthy people across ages. CDR3 size: 15 residues. Per the germline V gene, CDR1 is LGHNA and CDR2 is YSLEER. Unmatched junction bases numbered 7, after V lost 6 bases and J lost 2 bases. The authors ran a second PCR of about 6 to 11 cycles using a sample-barcoded 5' primer and a J-beta primer mix. TCRdb re-derived calls from the 5' RACE reads in MiXCR, one entry per CDR3 protein. Of over a million distinct CDR3 sequences detected, around 55% appear once; the ten largest clones hold 6.5% to 8.5%. Every donor provided around 10 milliliters of peripheral blood.

Specimen: blood. V and J are TRBV4-3 and TRBJ2-1; 7 bases are shared with TRBD2. This receptor was obtained from a young man in good health. The CDR3 here is CASSRGAGAYNEQFF. In nucleotides, the CDR3 is TGCGCCAGCAGTCGAGGCGCGGGGGCCTACAATGAGCAGTTCTTC.